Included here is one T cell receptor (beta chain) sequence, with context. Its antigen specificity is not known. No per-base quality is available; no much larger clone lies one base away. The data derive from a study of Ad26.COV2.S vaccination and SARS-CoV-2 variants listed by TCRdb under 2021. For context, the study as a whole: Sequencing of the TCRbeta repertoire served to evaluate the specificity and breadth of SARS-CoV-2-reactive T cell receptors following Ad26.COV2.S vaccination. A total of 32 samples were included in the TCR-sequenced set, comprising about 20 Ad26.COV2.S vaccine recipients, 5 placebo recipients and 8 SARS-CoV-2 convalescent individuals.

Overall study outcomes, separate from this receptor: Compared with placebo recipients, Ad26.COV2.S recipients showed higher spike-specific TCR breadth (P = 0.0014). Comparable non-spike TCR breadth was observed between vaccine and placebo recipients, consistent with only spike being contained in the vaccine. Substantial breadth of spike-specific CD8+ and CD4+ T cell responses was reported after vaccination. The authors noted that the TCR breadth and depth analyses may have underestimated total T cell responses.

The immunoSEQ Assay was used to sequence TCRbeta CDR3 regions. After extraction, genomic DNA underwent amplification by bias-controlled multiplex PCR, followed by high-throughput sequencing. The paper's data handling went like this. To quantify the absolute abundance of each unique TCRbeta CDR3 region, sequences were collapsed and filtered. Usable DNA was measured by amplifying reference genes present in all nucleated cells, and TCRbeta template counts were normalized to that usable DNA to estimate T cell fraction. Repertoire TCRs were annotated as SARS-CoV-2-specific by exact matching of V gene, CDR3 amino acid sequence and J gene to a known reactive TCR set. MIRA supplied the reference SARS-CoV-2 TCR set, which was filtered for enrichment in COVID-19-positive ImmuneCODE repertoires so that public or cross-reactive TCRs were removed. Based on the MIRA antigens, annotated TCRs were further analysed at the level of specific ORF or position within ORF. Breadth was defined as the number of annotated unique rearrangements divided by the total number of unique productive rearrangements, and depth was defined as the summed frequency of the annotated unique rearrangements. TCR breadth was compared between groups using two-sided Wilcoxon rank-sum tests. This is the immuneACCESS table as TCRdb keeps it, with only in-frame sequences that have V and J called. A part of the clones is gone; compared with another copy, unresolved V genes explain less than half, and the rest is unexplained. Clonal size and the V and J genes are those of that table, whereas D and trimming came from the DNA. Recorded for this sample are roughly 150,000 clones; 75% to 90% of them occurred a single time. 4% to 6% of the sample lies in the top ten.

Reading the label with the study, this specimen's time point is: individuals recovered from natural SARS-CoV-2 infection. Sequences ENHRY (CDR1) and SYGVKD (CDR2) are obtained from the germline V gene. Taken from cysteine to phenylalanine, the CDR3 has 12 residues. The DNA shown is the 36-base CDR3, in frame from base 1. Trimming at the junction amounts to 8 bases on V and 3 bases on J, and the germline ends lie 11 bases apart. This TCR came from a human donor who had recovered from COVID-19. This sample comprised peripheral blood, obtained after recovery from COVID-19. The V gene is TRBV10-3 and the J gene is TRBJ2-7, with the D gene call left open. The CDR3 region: CAIGSEDYEQYF. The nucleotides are TGTGCCATCGGTTCAGAGGACTACGAGCAGTACTTC.